The clone carrying this T cell receptor (beta chain) turned up a few times. What it recognizes is unknown. This entry belongs to a study of CD8 T cells in ankylosing spondylitis. General observations from the study: A motif of under ten highly homologous TCR beta variants was seen as apparently characteristic of ankylosing spondylitis blood.

Each CDR3 protein gets one entry after TCRdb re-called the 5' RACE reads with MiXCR. The sample has 150,000 to 200,000 distinct CDR3 sequences, 11% seen once; the top ten hold 25% to 30%. Germline trimming cut 4 bases from V and 7 bases from J; bases unmatched to any gene: 13. The CDR3 has 15 residues. Germline assignment: CDR1 SGHRS and CDR2 YFSETQ. Sequencing used blood, either unsorted or a sorted T cell fraction (not recorded which). V gene TRBV5-1 combines with J gene TRBJ1-2; 7 nucleotides agree with TRBD1. The sequence came from a male donor with ankylosing spondylitis or in good health (not recorded which). This chain's CDR3 is CASSADRESIRGYTF. DNA of the CDR3: TGCGCCAGCAGCGCCGACAGGGAATCGATCCGTGGCTACACCTTC.